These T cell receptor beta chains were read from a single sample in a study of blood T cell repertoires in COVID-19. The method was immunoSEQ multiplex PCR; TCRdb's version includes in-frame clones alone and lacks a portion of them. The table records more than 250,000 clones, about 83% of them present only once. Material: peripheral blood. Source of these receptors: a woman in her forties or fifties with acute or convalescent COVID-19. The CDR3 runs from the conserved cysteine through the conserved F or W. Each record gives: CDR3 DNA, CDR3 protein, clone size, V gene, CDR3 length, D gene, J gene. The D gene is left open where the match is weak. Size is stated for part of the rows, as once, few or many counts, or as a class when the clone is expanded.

cdr3_nt: TGTGCCAGCAGCTGGTCGGGACAGCGGGCTTTCTTT
cdr3_aa: CASSWSGQRAFF
clone_size: .
v_call: TRBV7-2
cdr3_length: 12
d_call: TRBD1
j_call: TRBJ1-1

cdr3_nt: TGTGCCAGCAGTGAGGGGGGGACATATCACACTGAAGCTTTCTTT
cdr3_aa: CASSEGGTYHTEAFF
clone_size: few
v_call: TRBV6-1
cdr3_length: 15
d_call: .
j_call: TRBJ1-1

cdr3_nt: TGTGCCAGCAGCTTCGGGACAGACTCCTACGAGCAGTACTTC
cdr3_aa: CASSFGTDSYEQYF
clone_size: once
v_call: TRBV7-6
cdr3_length: 14
d_call: TRBD1
j_call: TRBJ2-7

cdr3_nt: TGTGCCATCAGTGAGTGGGCTCGCGGGAGCTCGTCCGTCAATGAGCAGTTCTTC
cdr3_aa: CAISEWARGSSSVNEQFF
clone_size: .
v_call: TRBV10-3
cdr3_length: 18
d_call: TRBD2
j_call: TRBJ2-1

cdr3_nt: TGTGCCAGCTCACCTAGACAGGGGCAAGTTGGAATGAACACTGAAGCTTTCTTT
cdr3_aa: CASSPRQGQVGMNTEAFF
clone_size: .
v_call: TRBV18
cdr3_length: 18
d_call: TRBD1
j_call: TRBJ1-1

cdr3_nt: TGTGCCAGCAGGGAACTAACCCACAATGAGCAGTTCTTC
cdr3_aa: CASRELTHNEQFF
clone_size: .
v_call: TRBV2
cdr3_length: 13
d_call: .
j_call: TRBJ2-1

cdr3_nt: TGTGCCAGCAGACGGTCTCGCGAGACCCAGTACTTC
cdr3_aa: CASRRSRETQYF
clone_size: once
v_call: TRBV28
cdr3_length: 12
d_call: .
j_call: TRBJ2-5

cdr3_nt: TGTGCCACCAGTGACCAGACAGGGTTCTCCTACAATGAGCAGTTCTTC
cdr3_aa: CATSDQTGFSYNEQFF
clone_size: .
v_call: TRBV24-1
cdr3_length: 16
d_call: TRBD1
j_call: TRBJ2-1

cdr3_nt: TGTGCCAGCAGCCTGGACAGCCTTACAGAGCAGTACTTC
cdr3_aa: CASSLDSLTEQYF
clone_size: .
v_call: TRBV7-7
cdr3_length: 13
d_call: .
j_call: TRBJ2-7

cdr3_nt: TGTGCCAGCAGCACGACAGTCTACGAGCAGTACTTC
cdr3_aa: CASSTTVYEQYF
clone_size: .
v_call: TRBV7-2
cdr3_length: 12
d_call: .
j_call: TRBJ2-7

cdr3_nt: TGTGCCAGCAGTTACCCACAGGGTAAAGGGGCCGAGCAGTACTTC
cdr3_aa: CASSYPQGKGAEQYF
clone_size: .
v_call: TRBV6-2/TRBV6-3
cdr3_length: 15
d_call: .
j_call: TRBJ2-7

cdr3_nt: TGTGCCAGCAGCTCAGAAAACGAGCAGTACTTC
cdr3_aa: CASSSENEQYF
clone_size: .
v_call: TRBV5-4
cdr3_length: 11
d_call: .
j_call: TRBJ2-7

cdr3_nt: TGTGCCACCAGCAGAGTTGACAGGGCCGATCAGCCCCAGCATTTT
cdr3_aa: CATSRVDRADQPQHF
clone_size: .
v_call: TRBV15
cdr3_length: 15
d_call: TRBD1
j_call: TRBJ1-5

cdr3_nt: TGTGCCAGCAGCTACACGGACAGGGAAGCTTTCTTT
cdr3_aa: CASSYTDREAFF
clone_size: .
v_call: TRBV7-9
cdr3_length: 12
d_call: TRBD1
j_call: TRBJ1-1

cdr3_nt: TGTGCCATCAGTGGCCCAACCCGGGACAGGGCTGGAGATACGCAGTATTTT
cdr3_aa: CAISGPTRDRAGDTQYF
clone_size: .
v_call: TRBV10-3
cdr3_length: 17
d_call: TRBD1
j_call: TRBJ2-3

cdr3_nt: TGTGCCAGCTCACGCAATCAGGGTACCCATAATTCACCCCTCCACTTT
cdr3_aa: CASSRNQGTHNSPLHF
clone_size: .
v_call: TRBV18
cdr3_length: 16
d_call: .
j_call: TRBJ1-6

cdr3_nt: TGTGCCAGCAGCCCGGGCGGGTGGGCCGAGCAGTACTTC
cdr3_aa: CASSPGGWAEQYF
clone_size: few
v_call: TRBV7-9
cdr3_length: 13
d_call: .
j_call: TRBJ2-7

cdr3_nt: TGTGCCTGGAGTGGCGGACAGGGCCACGAGCAGTACTTC
cdr3_aa: CAWSGGQGHEQYF
clone_size: .
v_call: TRBV30
cdr3_length: 13
d_call: TRBD1
j_call: TRBJ2-7

cdr3_nt: TGTGCCAGCCAATCGGACAGGAGCTCCTACAATGAGCAGTTCTTC
cdr3_aa: CASQSDRSSYNEQFF
clone_size: .
v_call: TRBV6-5
cdr3_length: 15
d_call: TRBD1
j_call: TRBJ2-1

cdr3_nt: TGTGCCACCAGCAGGGGGAGGGGGGGAGCCATGAACACTGAAGCTTTCTTT
cdr3_aa: CATSRGRGGAMNTEAFF
clone_size: .
v_call: TRBV15
cdr3_length: 17
d_call: .
j_call: TRBJ1-1

cdr3_nt: TGCGCCAGCAGCCAAGGTCAGGAACACGGCCGGGGCTACACCTTC
cdr3_aa: CASSQGQEHGRGYTF
clone_size: .
v_call: TRBV4-1
cdr3_length: 15
d_call: .
j_call: TRBJ1-2

cdr3_nt: TGTGCCTGGAGTGTATACTTCCCCAAAACAGGGATGAGTTCAACTAATGAAAAACTGTTTTTT
cdr3_aa: CAWSVYFPKTGMSSTNEKLFF
clone_size: .
v_call: TRBV30
cdr3_length: 21
d_call: .
j_call: TRBJ1-4

cdr3_nt: TGTGCCGCGATCGGCGGGGGTGGTTGGGCCTACGAGCAGTACTTC
cdr3_aa: CAAIGGGGWAYEQYF
clone_size: .
v_call: TRBV30
cdr3_length: 15
d_call: TRBD2
j_call: TRBJ2-7

cdr3_nt: TGTGCCAGCAGCCCAAAACCCGGGACTGAATGGGCAGATACGCAGTATTTT
cdr3_aa: CASSPKPGTEWADTQYF
clone_size: .
v_call: TRBV27
cdr3_length: 17
d_call: .
j_call: TRBJ2-3

cdr3_nt: TGTGCCAGCAGTGATTGGGACAGGAGGGTCCAGTACTTC
cdr3_aa: CASSDWDRRVQYF
clone_size: .
v_call: TRBV2
cdr3_length: 13
d_call: TRBD1
j_call: TRBJ2-5

cdr3_nt: TGTGCCAGCAGCCCCCCTCGTCTTTGGCAGACCCAGTACTTC
cdr3_aa: CASSPPRLWQTQYF
clone_size: once
v_call: TRBV28
cdr3_length: 14
d_call: .
j_call: TRBJ2-5

cdr3_nt: TGTGCCACCAGCAGAGATAGATCAGGGTGGGGCACAGATACGCAGTATTTT
cdr3_aa: CATSRDRSGWGTDTQYF
clone_size: .
v_call: TRBV15
cdr3_length: 17
d_call: .
j_call: TRBJ2-3

cdr3_nt: TGCGCCAGCAGCTTTGGGACAGGGGGCGTAGATACGCAGTATTTT
cdr3_aa: CASSFGTGGVDTQYF
clone_size: .
v_call: TRBV5-1
cdr3_length: 15
d_call: TRBD1
j_call: TRBJ2-3

cdr3_nt: TGTGCCAGTAGTATAGGGAGGACCAACCAAGAGACCCAGTACTTC
cdr3_aa: CASSIGRTNQETQYF
clone_size: .
v_call: TRBV19
cdr3_length: 15
d_call: .
j_call: TRBJ2-5

cdr3_nt: TGTGCCAGCTCCAAACCCCTAGCGGGGCTTACAGATACGCAGTATTTT
cdr3_aa: CASSKPLAGLTDTQYF
clone_size: .
v_call: TRBV5-4
cdr3_length: 16
d_call: TRBD2
j_call: TRBJ2-3

cdr3_nt: TGCGCCAGCAGCTTGGAAGCGGGGACAGGGAGAACTTTCTTT
cdr3_aa: CASSLEAGTGRTFF
clone_size: .
v_call: TRBV5-1
cdr3_length: 14
d_call: TRBD1
j_call: TRBJ1-1

cdr3_nt: TGCGCCAGCAGCCAACAGACAGGGTGGGAGCAGTACTTC
cdr3_aa: CASSQQTGWEQYF
clone_size: .
v_call: TRBV4-1
cdr3_length: 13
d_call: TRBD1
j_call: TRBJ2-7

cdr3_nt: TGTGCCAGCAGTGAAGGGGGCAGGAGGGTCACTGAAGCTTTCTTT
cdr3_aa: CASSEGGRRVTEAFF
clone_size: .
v_call: TRBV2
cdr3_length: 15
d_call: .
j_call: TRBJ1-1

cdr3_nt: TGTGCCAGCAGGACAGGGGTGGGCTATGGCTACACCTTC
cdr3_aa: CASRTGVGYGYTF
clone_size: .
v_call: TRBV28
cdr3_length: 13
d_call: TRBD1
j_call: TRBJ1-2

cdr3_nt: TGTGCCAGCAGCCCTAGCGGGAGGATGCAGGAGACCCAGTACTTC
cdr3_aa: CASSPSGRMQETQYF
clone_size: .
v_call: TRBV7-9
cdr3_length: 15
d_call: TRBD2
j_call: TRBJ2-5

cdr3_nt: TGTGCCAGCAGTTTATATGGCAGGTCTGATCAGCCCCAGCATTTT
cdr3_aa: CASSLYGRSDQPQHF
clone_size: .
v_call: TRBV27
cdr3_length: 15
d_call: .
j_call: TRBJ1-5

cdr3_nt: TGTGCCAGCAGTGCCTTAGCGGGAGCCTACAATGAGCAGTTCTTC
cdr3_aa: CASSALAGAYNEQFF
clone_size: .
v_call: TRBV28
cdr3_length: 15
d_call: TRBD2
j_call: TRBJ2-1

cdr3_nt: TGTGCCACCAGCAGAAGGCGGGAGGCCACAGATACGCAGTATTTT
cdr3_aa: CATSRRREATDTQYF
clone_size: .
v_call: TRBV15
cdr3_length: 15
d_call: TRBD2
j_call: TRBJ2-3

cdr3_nt: TGTGCCAGCAGCTTACGTCCCGGGGGTTCTAACTATGGCTACACCTTC
cdr3_aa: CASSLRPGGSNYGYTF
clone_size: once
v_call: TRBV13
cdr3_length: 16
d_call: .
j_call: TRBJ1-2

cdr3_nt: TGTGCCAGCAGTCCCCTAGCGGGAGCCTTCGAGCAGTACTTC
cdr3_aa: CASSPLAGAFEQYF
clone_size: .
v_call: TRBV27
cdr3_length: 14
d_call: TRBD2
j_call: TRBJ2-7

cdr3_nt: TGTGCCAGCAGCCAGGGGACAGGGCCGGACTCTGAAGCTTTCTTT
cdr3_aa: CASSQGTGPDSEAFF
clone_size: .
v_call: TRBV4-2
cdr3_length: 15
d_call: TRBD1
j_call: TRBJ1-1

cdr3_nt: TGTGCCAGCAGACGTTTGACAGAAAATCAGCCCCAGCATTTT
cdr3_aa: CASRRLTENQPQHF
clone_size: .
v_call: TRBV5-8
cdr3_length: 14
d_call: .
j_call: TRBJ1-5

cdr3_nt: TGTGCCAGCAGCTTAAGCGGACAGGGATATAATTCACCCCTCCACTTT
cdr3_aa: CASSLSGQGYNSPLHF
clone_size: .
v_call: TRBV7-8
cdr3_length: 16
d_call: TRBD1
j_call: TRBJ1-6

cdr3_nt: TGTGCCAGCACTCCGGGACAGAGCCCGCTGTTTTTT
cdr3_aa: CASTPGQSPLFF
clone_size: .
v_call: TRBV12-3/TRBV12-4
cdr3_length: 12
d_call: TRBD1
j_call: TRBJ1-4

cdr3_nt: TGTGCCAGCAGCTTCGGTCCGGGGACAGATACGCAGTATTTT
cdr3_aa: CASSFGPGTDTQYF
clone_size: .
v_call: TRBV5-5
cdr3_length: 14
d_call: .
j_call: TRBJ2-3